The rows below give T cell receptor beta chains drawn from one sample of a study of regulatory T cells in long-lasting Graves disease. One entry per CDR3 protein results from TCRdb running MiXCR on the multiplex PCR reads. The repertoire consists of some 330,000 distinct CDR3 sequences, with approximately 12% occurring once and the leading ten covering approximately 20%. The data were also submitted as part of a second study, on T cells in Graves' hyperthyroidism and ophthalmopathy.

This material consisted of peripheral blood mononuclear cells (PBMCs), taken at new diagnosis, from a patient treated with antithyroid drugs. Receptors were obtained from a woman aged 18-29 years with Graves disease. CDR3s include the opening cysteine and the closing phenylalanine or tryptophan. Each record gives: J gene, D gene, clone size, V gene, CDR3 DNA, CDR3 protein. A D gene is named only where the DNA matches it firmly. Clone size is given for some rows only: seen once, a few or many times, or a class if the clone is expanded.

TRBJ2-1,TRBD1,many,TRBV28,TGTGCCACCGCCACCGGACAGGGGGTTTTCGATGAGCAGTTCTTC,CATATGQGVFDEQFF
TRBJ1-2,TRBD1,many,TRBV2,TGTGCCAGCAGTGAGAGGGGGCCCGGCTATGGCTACACCTTC,CASSERGPGYGYTF
TRBJ2-7,TRBD2,many,TRBV29-1,TGCAGCGTTAAAGGTGCAACTAGCGGATACGAGCAGTACTTC,CSVKGATSGYEQYF
TRBJ1-5,NA,NA,TRBV12-3/TRBV12-4,TGTGCCAGCACCTGGCTCCTCGGGCAGCCCCAGCATTTT,CASTWLLGQPQHF
TRBJ1-4,TRBD1,many,TRBV12-3/TRBV12-4,TGTGCCAGCAGATCAACAGGGGGCGACGAAAAACTGTTTTTT,CASRSTGGDEKLFF
TRBJ2-3,NA,many,TRBV9,TGTGCCAGCAGCGTAGGTAGAGGGTTTTCAGGTACGCAGTATTTT,CASSVGRGFSGTQYF
TRBJ1-5,TRBD1,many,TRBV7-6,TGTGCCAGCAGCCCGACAGGGACGAATCAGCCCCAGCATTTT,CASSPTGTNQPQHF
TRBJ2-1,TRBD1,few,TRBV27,TGTGCCAGCAGTTTATCCGCAGGGGGCTTGTACAATGAGCAGTTCTTC,CASSLSAGGLYNEQFF
TRBJ1-6,TRBD1,few,TRBV7-2,TGTGCCAGCAGCTTAGGCAGGGGGTGGTGCTCCTATAATTCACCCCTCCACTTT,CASSLGRGWCSYNSPLHF
TRBJ2-3,TRBD1,NA,TRBV4-3,TGCGCCAGCAGTCAGAGGACAGGGGCACTTTTGGCAGATACGCAGTATTTT,CASSQRTGALLADTQYF
TRBJ1-1,NA,many,TRBV7-9,TGTGCCACCTCTAGTTTCGGGGGGATGAACACTGAAGCTTTCTTT,CATSSFGGMNTEAFF
TRBJ2-7,NA,many,TRBV29-1,TGCAGCGTTGAAGGGGGGGGCCCCTCCTACGAGCAGTACTTC,CSVEGGGPSYEQYF
TRBJ1-2,NA,many,TRBV20-1,TGCAGTGCTTCTAACTATGGCTACACCTTC,CSASNYGYTF
TRBJ1-2,TRBD1,NA,TRBV7-8,TGTGCCAGCAGCGACGGGGACAGCCTTAACTATGGCTACACCTTC,CASSDGDSLNYGYTF
TRBJ1-5,TRBD1,many,TRBV6-5,TGTGCCAGCAGTTACAGGACAGGGGTTCAGCCCCAGCATTTT,CASSYRTGVQPQHF
TRBJ1-1,NA,many,TRBV11-2,TGTGCCAGCACCCCACCGCCTGCTCCGGGCACTGAAGCTTTCTTT,CASTPPPAPGTEAFF
TRBJ1-5,NA,once,TRBV4-1,TGCGCCAGCAGCCAACAGAGGGATCAGCCCCAGCATTTT,CASSQQRDQPQHF
TRBJ2-3,NA,many,TRBV11-2,TGTGCCAGCAGTCCCTCATGGGGGGAGTCGGATTCCCACACAGATACGCAGTATTTT,CASSPSWGESDSHTDTQYF
TRBJ1-4,NA,many,TRBV10-3,TGTGCCATCAGTGAGGGACAGCAAAATGAAAAACTGTTTTTT,CAISEGQQNEKLFF
TRBJ2-1,TRBD2,many,TRBV12-3/TRBV12-4,TGTGCCAGCAGTTTGTCAGCGGGAGGTGGAGATGAGCAGTTCTTC,CASSLSAGGGDEQFF
TRBJ2-1,NA,many,TRBV12-3/TRBV12-4,TGTGCCAGCAGCCGGAGCACGTACAATGAGCAGTTCTTC,CASSRSTYNEQFF
TRBJ2-1,TRBD2,many,TRBV7-9,TGTGCCAGCAGCTCCCAAGGACTAGTCGCCTACAATGAGCAGTTCTTC,CASSSQGLVAYNEQFF
TRBJ1-4,NA,many,TRBV6-1,TGTGCCAGCAGTGAAGGAGAGGGTCATGAAAAACTGTTTTTT,CASSEGEGHEKLFF
TRBJ1-1,NA,NA,TRBV7-9,TGTGCCAGCACCCCCACAGCAGCTTATGTCGAAGCTTTCTTT,CASTPTAAYVEAFF
TRBJ2-5,NA,many,TRBV30,TGTGCCTGGAATGCTAACAGGGTGGAAGAGACCCAGTACTTC,CAWNANRVEETQYF
TRBJ2-5,TRBD1,many,TRBV7-2,TGTGCCAGCAGCTTAGTGGGACAGATAGTGTCCCAGTACTTC,CASSLVGQIVSQYF
TRBJ2-1,NA,many,TRBV27,TGTGCCAGCAGTTTATCGCCGGTCCCCCCGAAGTTCTTC,CASSLSPVPPKFF
TRBJ1-2,TRBD1,NA,TRBV7-3,TGTGCCAGCAGCCCGACAGGGGCCATAGGGGGAGATGGCTACACCTTC,CASSPTGAIGGDGYTF
TRBJ2-7,NA,many,TRBV11-1,TGTGCCAGCAGCCATCCCTTAGATAGCTGGGCGCTTCGGCGGGATGACGAGCAGTACTTC,CASSHPLDSWALRRDDEQYF
TRBJ2-1,TRBD2,NA,TRBV24-1,TGTGCCACCAGTGACGGGACTACTAACAATGAGCAGTTCTTC,CATSDGTTNNEQFF
TRBJ2-1,TRBD2,many,TRBV20-1,TGCAGTGCAGGCGGGGGTGGCTACAATGAGCAGTTCTTC,CSAGGGGYNEQFF
TRBJ2-1,NA,NA,TRBV7-2,TGTGCCAGCAGCTTATTCGGACCATGGGATAATGAGCAGTTCTTC,CASSLFGPWDNEQFF
TRBJ2-2,NA,many,TRBV6-1,TGTGCCAGCGGAAACACCGGGGAGCTGTTTTTT,CASGNTGELFF
TRBJ2-2,NA,NA,TRBV18,TGTGCCAGCTCACCACCGGCGGCAGCCTCGGCAAAGCTGTTTTTT,CASSPPAAASAKLFF
TRBJ2-7,NA,many,TRBV12-3/TRBV12-4,TGTGCCAGCAGTTGGATGCGTACTTCCTACGAGCAGTACTTC,CASSWMRTSYEQYF
TRBJ2-5,NA,many,TRBV6-1,TGTGCCAGCAGTCCAGGAGGAATAAAGACCCAGTACTTC,CASSPGGIKTQYF
TRBJ2-1,NA,many,TRBV12-3/TRBV12-4,TGTGCCAGCACCTCGGGTCTGCAAAGCTACAATGAGCAGTTCTTC,CASTSGLQSYNEQFF
TRBJ2-7,NA,many,TRBV29-1,TGCAGCGTTGCCAACTACGAGCAGTACTTC,CSVANYEQYF
TRBJ2-1,TRBD1,many,TRBV28,TGTGCCAGCAGTTTTATAGTGATCCGGGACAGGAGGGTCAATGAGCAGTTCTTC,CASSFIVIRDRRVNEQFF
TRBJ1-1,TRBD1,many,TRBV18,TGTGCCAGCTCACCTCAACCTTTGGGCAGGGGGATTACTGAAGCTTTCTTT,CASSPQPLGRGITEAFF
TRBJ2-5,NA,many,TRBV18,TGTGCCAGCTCACTACCCTCCGGGAGTGATACCCAGTACTTC,CASSLPSGSDTQYF
TRBJ2-5,TRBD2,many,TRBV7-9,TGTGCCAGCAGCTTATCACTAGCGGGGGCTTCGGAGACCCAGTACTTC,CASSLSLAGASETQYF
TRBJ2-3,TRBD2,NA,TRBV6-2/TRBV6-3,TGTGCCAGCAGTTACCGCGCCGAACTAGCGGGGGCAGATACGCAGTATTTT,CASSYRAELAGADTQYF
TRBJ1-2,NA,many,TRBV6-5,TGTGCCAGCAGTTACTCCTCTGGGTCAGGGTCCAACTATGGCTACACCTTC,CASSYSSGSGSNYGYTF
TRBJ2-3,NA,many,TRBV20-1,TGCAGTGCTAGAGGGGGGCAATGGGCCTCCCTGGATACGCAGTATTTT,CSARGGQWASLDTQYF
TRBJ1-2,NA,NA,TRBV20-1,TGCGCCACCAGTTTGGCAGGAGGAGGCTACACCTTC,CATSLAGGGYTF
TRBJ2-1,TRBD2,NA,TRBV4-3,TGCGCCAGCAGCCAAGATTTTTGGACTAGGAACAATGAGCAGTTCTTC,CASSQDFWTRNNEQFF
TRBJ1-4,NA,many,TRBV7-9,TGTGCCAGCAGCTTCAAGCGTTTCGGGGGGCGCCGCCCGGAAAAACTGTTTTTT,CASSFKRFGGRRPEKLFF
TRBJ2-2,TRBD2,few,TRBV14,TGTGCCAGCAGCCTACTAGCGGGGACGATGTACACCGGGGAGCTGTTTTTT,CASSLLAGTMYTGELFF
TRBJ2-3,NA,few,TRBV15,TGTGCCACCAGCAGAGATGCGTCCAGGGAGCAGTATTTT,CATSRDASREQYF
TRBJ1-1,NA,many,TRBV7-3,TGTGCCAGCAGCCCGCAGCCAAGGACTGAAGCTTTCTTT,CASSPQPRTEAFF